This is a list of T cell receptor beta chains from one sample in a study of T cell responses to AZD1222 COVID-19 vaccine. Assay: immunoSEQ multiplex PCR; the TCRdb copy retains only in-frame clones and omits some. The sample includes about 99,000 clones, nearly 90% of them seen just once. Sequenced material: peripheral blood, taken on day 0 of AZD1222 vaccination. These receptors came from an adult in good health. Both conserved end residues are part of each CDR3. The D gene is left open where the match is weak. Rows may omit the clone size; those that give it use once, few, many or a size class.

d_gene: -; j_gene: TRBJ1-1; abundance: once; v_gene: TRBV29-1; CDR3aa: CSGGPRVSGDEAFF; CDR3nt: TGCAGCGGGGGTCCGAGGGTCTCAGGGGATGAAGCTTTCTTT
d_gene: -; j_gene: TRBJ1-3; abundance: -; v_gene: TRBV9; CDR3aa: CASSVGVGNTIYF; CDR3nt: TGTGCCAGCAGCGTAGGGGTAGGAAACACCATATATTTT
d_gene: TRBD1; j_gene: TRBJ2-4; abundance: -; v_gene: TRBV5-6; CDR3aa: CASSSGGDIQYF; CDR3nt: TGTGCCAGCAGCTCAGGGGGAGACATTCAGTACTTC
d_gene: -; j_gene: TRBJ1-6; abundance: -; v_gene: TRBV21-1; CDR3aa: CASSNLTSSYNSPLHF; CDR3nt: TGTGCCAGCAGCAACCTTACGAGCTCCTATAATTCACCCCTCCACTTT
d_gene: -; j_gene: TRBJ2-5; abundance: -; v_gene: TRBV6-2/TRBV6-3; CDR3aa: CASSPNGIQETQYF; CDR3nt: TGTGCCAGCAGCCCCAACGGCATCCAAGAGACCCAGTACTTC
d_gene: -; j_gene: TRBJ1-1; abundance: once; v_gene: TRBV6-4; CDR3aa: CASSSRMNTEAFF; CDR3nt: TGTGCCAGCAGTTCGCGGATGAACACTGAAGCTTTCTTT
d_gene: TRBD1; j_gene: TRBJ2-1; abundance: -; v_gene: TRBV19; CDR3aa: CASRVLTGGNYNEQFF; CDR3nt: TGTGCCAGTAGGGTCCTGACAGGGGGGAACTACAATGAGCAGTTCTTC
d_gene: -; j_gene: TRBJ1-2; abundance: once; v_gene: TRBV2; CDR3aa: CASILGLYGYTF; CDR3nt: TGTGCCAGCATTTTAGGGCTCTATGGCTACACCTTC
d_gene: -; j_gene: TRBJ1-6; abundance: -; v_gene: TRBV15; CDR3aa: CATSRGGFDSPLHF; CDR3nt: TGTGCCACCAGCAGAGGCGGGTTTGATTCACCCCTCCACTTT
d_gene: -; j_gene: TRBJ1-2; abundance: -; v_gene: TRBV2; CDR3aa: CASSDAGYGYTF; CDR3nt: TGTGCCAGCAGTGACGCCGGATATGGCTACACCTTC
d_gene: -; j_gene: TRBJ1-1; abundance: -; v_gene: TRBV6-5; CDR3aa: CASLPGGSVNTEAFF; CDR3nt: TGTGCCAGCCTCCCCGGGGGTAGTGTGAACACTGAAGCTTTCTTT
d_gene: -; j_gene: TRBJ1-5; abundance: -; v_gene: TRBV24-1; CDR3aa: CATSDSEGTDNRKQPQHF; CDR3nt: TGTGCCACCAGTGATTCTGAAGGGACGGACAATCGAAAACAGCCCCAGCATTTT
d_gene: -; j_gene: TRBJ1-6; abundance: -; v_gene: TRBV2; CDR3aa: CASSVNPQPSSPLHF; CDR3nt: TGTGCCAGCAGTGTGAACCCACAACCGAGTTCACCCCTCCACTTT
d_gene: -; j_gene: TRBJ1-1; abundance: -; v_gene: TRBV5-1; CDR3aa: CASSFLGRGGTEAFF; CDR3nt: TGCGCCAGCAGCTTTCTAGGCAGGGGTGGCACTGAAGCTTTCTTT
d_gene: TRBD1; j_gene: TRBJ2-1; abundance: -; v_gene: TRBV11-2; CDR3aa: CASSLAPGGGNEQFF; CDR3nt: TGTGCCAGCAGCCTGGCCCCAGGGGGCGGCAATGAGCAGTTCTTC
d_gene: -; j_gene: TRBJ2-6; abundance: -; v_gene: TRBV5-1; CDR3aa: CASRRDTLSSGANVLTF; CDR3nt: TGTGCCAGCAGGCGGGACACTCTCAGCTCTGGGGCCAACGTCCTGACTTTC
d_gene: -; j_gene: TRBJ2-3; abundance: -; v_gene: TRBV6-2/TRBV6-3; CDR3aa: CASSYVNSADTQYF; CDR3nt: TGTGCCAGCAGTTACGTGAATAGCGCAGATACGCAGTATTTT
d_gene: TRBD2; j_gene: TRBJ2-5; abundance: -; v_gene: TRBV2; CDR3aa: CASSPTLAGWETQYF; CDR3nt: TGTGCCAGCAGCCCCACCCTAGCGGGGTGGGAGACCCAGTACTTC
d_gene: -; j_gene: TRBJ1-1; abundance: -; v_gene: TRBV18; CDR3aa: CASSPVDPPDTAFF; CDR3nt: TGTGCCAGCTCACCAGTTGACCCGCCGGACACGGCTTTCTTT
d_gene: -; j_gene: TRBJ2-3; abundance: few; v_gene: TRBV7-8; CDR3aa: CASSLAGGRSDTQYF; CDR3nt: TGTGCCAGCAGCTTAGCGGGGGGGCGTTCAGATACGCAGTATTTT
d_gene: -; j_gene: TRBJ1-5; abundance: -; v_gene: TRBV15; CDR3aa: CATSRRIQGVGQPQHF; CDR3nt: TGTGCCACCAGCAGGAGGATACAGGGAGTCGGGCAGCCCCAGCATTTT
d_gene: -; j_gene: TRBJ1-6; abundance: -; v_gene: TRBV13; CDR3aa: CASRTRGGTNSPLHF; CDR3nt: TGTGCCAGCCGAACGCGGGGAGGGACCAATTCACCCCTCCACTTT
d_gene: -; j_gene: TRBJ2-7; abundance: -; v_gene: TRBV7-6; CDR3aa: CASRATGADEQYF; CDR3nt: TGTGCCAGCCGTGCGACAGGTGCCGACGAGCAGTACTTC